The rows below give T cell receptor beta chains drawn from one sample of a study of T-cell memory formation after mild COVID-19. TCRdb processed the 5' RACE reads anew with MiXCR; each CDR3 protein has one entry. The repertoire holds 450,000 or so distinct CDR3 sequences, with nearly 25% as singletons. Material: PBMCs or a T cell subset sorted from them (not recorded which). The receptors shown here come from an adult woman who had mild COVID-19 (a few samples of this study predate the infection). Cell type and time point are not known. Both conserved end residues are part of each CDR3. The order of the fields is clone size, D gene, V gene, J gene, CDR3 protein, CDR3 DNA. D genes are given only for firm matches. Size values are once, few and many counts, or a class for expanded clones, and some rows have none.

size: NA
D: TRBD1
V: TRBV4-3
J: TRBJ2-5
CDR3: CASSREGQGQETQYF
DNA: TGCGCCAGCAGCCGAGAGGGACAGGGGCAAGAGACCCAGTACTTC

size: few
D: NA
V: TRBV5-1
J: TRBJ2-4
CDR3: CASSFSGGAINIQYF
DNA: TGCGCCAGCAGCTTCTCGGGGGGCGCGATAAACATTCAGTACTTC

size: NA
D: NA
V: TRBV7-9
J: TRBJ2-1
CDR3: CASSSAHNEQFF
DNA: TGTGCCAGCAGCTCCGCGCACAATGAGCAGTTCTTC

size: NA
D: NA
V: TRBV4-2
J: TRBJ2-5
CDR3: CASSLTKSGKETQYF
DNA: TGTGCCAGCAGCCTTACCAAGTCAGGGAAAGAGACCCAGTACTTC

size: many
D: NA
V: TRBV24-1
J: TRBJ2-1
CDR3: CATSDSTWQQNNEQFF
DNA: TGTGCCACCAGTGATTCAACCTGGCAGCAGAACAATGAGCAGTTCTTC

size: NA
D: NA
V: TRBV7-9
J: TRBJ2-3
CDR3: CASSPSRGVTEDTQYF
DNA: TGTGCCAGCAGCCCCTCGAGGGGGGTTACGGAAGATACGCAGTATTTT

size: NA
D: TRBD1
V: TRBV7-9
J: TRBJ2-1
CDR3: CASSLGQGISNEQFF
DNA: TGTGCCAGCAGCTTAGGACAGGGGATTTCGAATGAGCAGTTCTTC

size: NA
D: NA
V: TRBV12-3/TRBV12-4
J: TRBJ2-5
CDR3: CASSLLLRETQYF
DNA: TGTGCCAGCAGCTTATTGTTAAGGGAGACCCAGTACTTC

size: few
D: TRBD2
V: TRBV4-1
J: TRBJ2-3
CDR3: CASKGVGTSGGSTDTQYF
DNA: TGCGCCAGCAAAGGGGTCGGCACTAGCGGGGGCAGCACAGATACGCAGTATTTT

size: NA
D: TRBD2
V: TRBV12-3/TRBV12-4
J: TRBJ2-3
CDR3: CASSLPARLAVPTDTQYF
DNA: TGTGCCAGCAGTCTACCCGCCCGACTAGCGGTCCCCACAGATACGCAGTATTTT

size: many
D: NA
V: TRBV5-1
J: TRBJ2-3
CDR3: CASSGDRFTDTQYF
DNA: TGCGCCAGCAGCGGTGACAGATTCACAGATACGCAGTATTTT

size: NA
D: NA
V: TRBV5-1
J: TRBJ2-3
CDR3: CASSSGVTRGADTQYF
DNA: TGCGCCAGCAGCTCGGGAGTCACCAGGGGCGCAGATACGCAGTATTTT

size: few
D: TRBD1
V: TRBV5-1
J: TRBJ2-7
CDR3: CASTLGTGAYEQYF
DNA: TGCGCCAGCACCCTCGGGACAGGGGCATACGAGCAGTACTTC

size: NA
D: TRBD1
V: TRBV4-1
J: TRBJ2-7
CDR3: CASSQLPGQGAGRQYF
DNA: TGCGCCAGCAGCCAGTTACCGGGACAGGGGGCCGGTCGCCAGTACTTC

size: NA
D: NA
V: TRBV5-6
J: TRBJ2-7
CDR3: CASSWGDFYEQYF
DNA: TGTGCCAGCAGCTGGGGGGACTTCTACGAGCAGTACTTC

size: NA
D: NA
V: TRBV21-1
J: TRBJ2-4
CDR3: CASKDRGTRKNIQYF
DNA: TGTGCCAGCAAGGATCGCGGGACTAGAAAAAACATTCAGTACTTC

size: few
D: TRBD2
V: TRBV24-1
J: TRBJ2-1
CDR3: CATSVGTSLSSYNEQFF
DNA: TGTGCCACCAGTGTAGGGACTAGCTTAAGCTCCTACAATGAGCAGTTCTTC

size: many
D: TRBD1
V: TRBV25-1
J: TRBJ2-7
CDR3: CASIDGQGESYEQYF
DNA: TGTGCCAGTATTGATGGACAGGGGGAATCCTACGAGCAGTACTTC

size: few
D: NA
V: TRBV24-1
J: TRBJ2-7
CDR3: CATSSNPGTDYEQYF
DNA: TGTGCCACCAGTTCAAACCCCGGGACTGACTACGAGCAGTACTTC

size: NA
D: NA
V: TRBV15
J: TRBJ2-3
CDR3: CATSRDMGRRGLTDTQYF
DNA: TGTGCCACCAGCAGAGATATGGGGCGCCGGGGGCTGACAGATACGCAGTATTTT

size: many
D: NA
V: TRBV6-1
J: TRBJ2-3
CDR3: CASSAAGLPGAQYF
DNA: TGTGCCAGCAGTGCCGCAGGTCTACCTGGGGCGCAGTATTTT

size: NA
D: NA
V: TRBV9
J: TRBJ2-2
CDR3: CASSVAGTLDGELFF
DNA: TGTGCCAGCAGCGTAGCCGGGACCCTCGACGGGGAGCTGTTTTTT